This paragraph covers one T cell receptor beta chain sequence. Trimming cost V 6 bases and J 14 bases; bases outside gene matches: 12. The CDR3 is 13 amino acids. The data were taken from a study of T-cell reconstitution after alpha-beta-depleted transplantation in children. Unique molecular identifiers were used to barcode this TCRbeta library. MiXCR, run by TCRdb on the PCR reads, gives a single entry per CDR3 protein. The sample consists of over 400,000 distinct CDR3 sequences, roughly an eighth of them appearing once. The chain carries TRBV12-3 or TRBV12-4 and TRBJ2-1, with TRBD2 identical over 8 bases. The sequenced sample was PBMCs from the stem cell graft donor, obtained from the stem cell graft. The receptor was derived from a human donor who donated a stem cell graft to a child with combined immunodeficiency. The DNA of the CDR3 is TGTGCCAGCAGAAGTAGCGGGATAGAAATGGAGTTCTTC. It is translated as CASRSSGIEMEFF.